This is a list of T cell receptor beta chains from one sample in a study of blood T cell repertoires in COVID-19. Sequenced by immunoSEQ multiplex PCR; TCRdb stores in-frame clones only, minus some. The sample lists 250,000 to 300,000 clones; approximately 86% were seen once. Input material: peripheral blood. The receptors here all came from a woman between 18 and 30 years old with acute or convalescent COVID-19. Each CDR3 is given with its conserved first and last residue. D genes are given only for firm matches. Part of the rows lack a size; the others show once, few, many or a class for expanded clones.

J gene | clone size | V gene | D gene | CDR3 DNA | CDR3 protein
TRBJ1-1 | many | TRBV3-1/TRBV3-2 | NA | TGTGCCAGCAAACTGGGCGGGGGCACGGCTTTCTTT | CASKLGGGTAFF
TRBJ2-4 | NA | TRBV29-1 | NA | TGCAGCGTTGAAGTAACCGGGAGTGGGTCCAAAAACATTCAGTACTTC | CSVEVTGSGSKNIQYF
TRBJ2-1 | NA | TRBV3-1/TRBV3-2 | NA | TGTGCCAGCAAGGCCCTCGGGACCTACAATGAGCAGTTCTTC | CASKALGTYNEQFF
TRBJ2-3 | NA | TRBV7-2 | NA | TGTGCCAGCAGCCCCCTCCGAGCCCTTGGCACAGATACGCAGTATTTT | CASSPLRALGTDTQYF
TRBJ2-1 | NA | TRBV11-3 | NA | TGTGCCAGCAGCTCAGGATACAATGAGCAGTTCTTC | CASSSGYNEQFF
TRBJ1-2 | few | TRBV7-9 | NA | TGTGCCAGCAGCTTGGAGACCGGGGCTAACTATGGCTACACCTTC | CASSLETGANYGYTF
TRBJ1-3 | NA | TRBV5-6 | NA | TGTGCCAGCAGCTTGATAGCAGGGTCCGGAAACACCATATATTTT | CASSLIAGSGNTIYF
TRBJ2-5 | NA | TRBV10-3 | NA | TGTGCCATCAGTGGAGGAGGGGTAGGAGAGACCCAGTACTTC | CAISGGGVGETQYF
TRBJ1-1 | NA | TRBV5-1 | NA | TGCGCCAGCAGCACGGACAGCTCCTCGAACACTGAAGCTTTCTTT | CASSTDSSSNTEAFF
TRBJ2-5 | NA | TRBV28 | TRBD1 | TGTGCCAGCAGAGACAGGGTTAAGTACTTC | CASRDRVKYF
TRBJ2-2 | NA | TRBV5-1 | TRBD1 | TGCGCCAGCAGCTTGGGACAGGGAAGCACCGGGGAGCTGTTTTTT | CASSLGQGSTGELFF
TRBJ1-2 | NA | TRBV12-3/TRBV12-4 | TRBD1 | TGTGCCAGCAGTCAGGGGGGCTATGGCTACACCTTC | CASSQGGYGYTF
TRBJ1-3 | once | TRBV27 | TRBD1 | TGTGCCAGCAGTTTAGCGACAGGGGCTGGAAACACCATATATTTT | CASSLATGAGNTIYF
TRBJ2-7 | once | TRBV7-9 | NA | TGTGCCAGCAGCGACACAGGAAACTCCTACGAGCAGTACTTC | CASSDTGNSYEQYF
TRBJ2-2 | few | TRBV11-1 | NA | TGTGCCAGCAGCTTCTGGTCGCGCACCGGGGAGCTGTTTTTT | CASSFWSRTGELFF
TRBJ1-2 | NA | TRBV2 | NA | TGTGCCACCCAGGGGCCCCAAAGGAACTATGGCTACACCTTC | CATQGPQRNYGYTF
TRBJ2-2 | NA | TRBV7-3 | TRBD2 | TGTGCCAGCAGCTTAACGGGAGGCGGCGGGAGGGGAGCCGGGGAGCTGTTTTTT | CASSLTGGGGRGAGELFF
TRBJ1-1 | NA | TRBV10-3 | NA | TGTGCCATCAGTGAGTGGGCCAGTTTGAACACTGAAGCTTTCTTT | CAISEWASLNTEAFF
TRBJ1-4 | NA | TRBV19 | NA | TGTGCCAGTAGTATTGTACCCTTTGGTGAGGGTGAAAAACTGTTTTTT | CASSIVPFGEGEKLFF
TRBJ1-1 | few | TRBV30 | NA | TGTGCCTGGACAGCCGGGACACCGAACACTGAAGCTTTCTTT | CAWTAGTPNTEAFF
TRBJ2-1 | NA | TRBV7-8 | TRBD2 | TGTGCCAGCAGCTTAGGTGGGACTAGCGGGACCCACAATGAGCAGTTCTTC | CASSLGGTSGTHNEQFF
TRBJ2-3 | NA | TRBV9 | TRBD2 | TGTGCCAGCAGCTTGACTAGCGGGAGGGCCTCCAGCACAGATACGCAGTATTTT | CASSLTSGRASSTDTQYF
TRBJ1-1 | NA | TRBV10-1 | TRBD1 | TGCGCCAGCCAGCCGGGACAGAGCACTGAAGCTTTCTTT | CASQPGQSTEAFF
TRBJ2-7 | NA | TRBV18 | NA | TGTGCCAGCTCACCAGGGGCCGACTACGAGCAGTACTTC | CASSPGADYEQYF
TRBJ2-7 | NA | TRBV3-1/TRBV3-2 | TRBD2 | TGTGCCAGCAGCCAGGCTAGCGGGAGGGCGGGCTACGAGCAGTACTTC | CASSQASGRAGYEQYF
TRBJ1-1 | NA | TRBV6-5 | TRBD1 | TGTGCCAGCAGTTACGGGACAGAATCTGAAGCTTTCTTT | CASSYGTESEAFF
TRBJ2-1 | NA | TRBV6-6 | TRBD2 | TGTGCCAGCAGTCCGATAACTAGCGGTTTCAGCTCCTACAATGAGCAGTTCTTC | CASSPITSGFSSYNEQFF
TRBJ2-7 | NA | TRBV7-2 | NA | TGTGCCAGCAGCTTAGTAGTACGGGAGCAGTACTTC | CASSLVVREQYF
TRBJ2-7 | NA | TRBV19 | NA | TGTGCCAGTAGTATAGTCTCAGGGCCCTACGAGCAGTACTTC | CASSIVSGPYEQYF
TRBJ1-1 | NA | TRBV7-6 | TRBD1 | TGTGCCAGCAGCTCACAGGGGGCGGGTTATCACACTGAAGCTTTCTTT | CASSSQGAGYHTEAFF
TRBJ2-2 | NA | TRBV6-2/TRBV6-3 | NA | TGTGCCAGCAGTTATGGAGAGGAGGTAGATGGGACCGGGGAGCTGTTTTTT | CASSYGEEVDGTGELFF
TRBJ2-3 | NA | TRBV7-2 | TRBD2 | TGTGCCAGCAGCTTACGACTAGCGGGAGCAGATACGCAGTATTTT | CASSLRLAGADTQYF
TRBJ2-1 | NA | TRBV4-1 | NA | TGCGCCAGCAGCCAAGACCGACTAGGGGTCGATGAGCAGTTCTTC | CASSQDRLGVDEQFF
TRBJ1-2 | NA | TRBV19 | NA | TGTGCCAGTAGTAAGGCCCGGGTTCTATTGACTAACTATGGCTACACCTTC | CASSKARVLLTNYGYTF
TRBJ2-5 | NA | TRBV6-6 | TRBD2 | TGTGCCAGCAGAGATGCCGGGACTAGCGGAGAGACCCAGTACTTC | CASRDAGTSGETQYF
TRBJ2-1 | NA | TRBV2 | TRBD2 | TGTGCCAGCAGCCCCCCCCAAGGACTAGCAGTCAACAATGAGCAGTTCTTC | CASSPPQGLAVNNEQFF
TRBJ2-3 | NA | TRBV7-6 | TRBD2 | TGTGCCAGCAGCTTAAATGCGGGAGGGCCGTCCGCAGATACGCAGTATTTT | CASSLNAGGPSADTQYF